This T cell receptor beta chain comes out of a study of early T cells in non-severe SARS-CoV-2 infection. This clonotype was seen only a few times. Each cDNA molecule carried a unique molecular identifier. From the 5' RACE reads, TCRdb called clonotypes with MiXCR, one entry per CDR3 protein. This sample has more than 85,000 distinct CDR3 sequences, with roughly 13% found just once. Material: whole blood, obtained at baseline. This receptor was taken from an adult who was a healthcare worker with PCR-confirmed SARS-CoV-2 infection or an uninfected control (not recorded which).

Written as DNA, the CDR3 is TGTGCCAGCAGCCACCCGCGGGGGTTGACCGGGGAGCTGTTTTTT. Protein: CASSHPRGLTGELFF. The gene calls are TRBV3-1 and TRBJ2-2, with 7 bases that match TRBD2. The germline V gene has CDR1 LGHDT and CDR2 YNNKEL (reference sequence). CDR3 length: 15 residues. With 3 bases clipped from V and 5 bases from J, the junction kept 6 bases outside the gene matches. The full variable domain, completed using reference TRBV3-1 and TRBJ2-2, is DTAVSQTPKYLVTQMGNDKSIKCEQNLGHDTMYWYKQDSKKFLKIMFSYNNKELIINETVPNRFSPKSPDKAHLNLHINSLELGDSAVYFCASSHPRGLTGELFFGEGSRLTVL.